This TCR beta chain was sequenced for a study of blood T cell repertoires in COVID-19. Method: immunoSEQ multiplex PCR; TCRdb's copy keeps in-frame clones and lacks some. The sample yields 100,000 to 130,000 clones, 89% seen once. CDR1 and CDR2 from the germline V gene are SGHRS and YFSETQ. V gave up 2 bases and J gave up 7 bases, with 16 bases separating them. The CDR3 covers 15 residues. The V and J genes are TRBV5-1 and TRBJ2-1; D possibly corresponds to TRBD2 (6 bases). The sequencing sample was made of peripheral blood. This clonotype originated in a man aged 35-49 years with active or convalescent COVID-19. The CDR3 protein is CASSFGSGPRNEQFF. The DNA for the CDR3 is TGCGCCAGCAGCTTTGGAAGCGGGCCGCGGAATGAGCAGTTCTTC.